This T cell receptor (beta chain) was recovered during a study of response to subunit inactivated influenza vaccine. Each CDR3 protein is one row after TCRdb ran MiXCR on the RT-PCR reads. Of 500,000 to 600,000 distinct CDR3 sequences in the sample, roughly 15% were seen once. Study observations and caveats: The authors offered the suggestion that each seasonal influenza vaccination recruits few new T cells.

This clonotype has only a few counts. Its antigen is not known. The J segment lost 3 bases and the V segment lost 3 bases, leaving 4 bases of the junction unmatched. CDR3 size: 13 residues. The germline V gene has CDR1 DFQATT and CDR2 SNEGSKA (reference sequence). This chain links TRBV20-1 with TRBJ2-5, with TRBD1 matching 7 bases. The input for sequencing was PBMCs from blood, taken approximately 13 days after vaccination. This clonotype was obtained from a man over 45 who received an inactivated influenza vaccine. CDR3: CSASPGGKETQYF. The CDR3 region has the DNA TGCAGTGCTAGCCCAGGGGGAAAAGAGACCCAGTACTTC.